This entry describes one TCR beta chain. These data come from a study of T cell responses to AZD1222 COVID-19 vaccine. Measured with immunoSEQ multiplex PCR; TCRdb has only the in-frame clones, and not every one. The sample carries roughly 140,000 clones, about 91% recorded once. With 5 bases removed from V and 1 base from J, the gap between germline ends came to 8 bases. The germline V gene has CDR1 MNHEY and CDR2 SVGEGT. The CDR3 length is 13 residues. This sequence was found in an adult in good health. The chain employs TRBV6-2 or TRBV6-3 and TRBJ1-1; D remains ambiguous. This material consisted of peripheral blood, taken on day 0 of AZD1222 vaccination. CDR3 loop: CASSDHANTEAFF. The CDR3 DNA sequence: TGTGCCAGCAGTGATCATGCGAACACTGAAGCTTTCTTT.